This T cell receptor beta chain emerged from a study of T cells in Graves' hyperthyroidism and ophthalmopathy. Study-wide context: The authors collected peripheral blood at initial diagnosis, before any treatment. Broader study findings: Blood also showed most of the thyroid clonotypes that were expanded above 0.001.

Fresh peripheral blood, under 11 ml, yielded the PBMCs. The table lists this clonotype with many counts. Its antigen is undetermined. TCR beta CDR3 regions were amplified from RNA transcripts. TCR CDR3 regions were first amplified by RT-PCR with HTBI primers. One entry per CDR3 protein results from TCRdb running MiXCR on the multiplex PCR reads. Of around 340,000 distinct CDR3 sequences listed, 15% to 20% are singletons. This CDR3 contains 14 residues. With 3 bases clipped from V and 4 bases from J, the junction kept 1 base outside the gene matches. The germline V gene encodes CDR1 SGHAT and CDR2 FQNNGV.

Sequenced: blood. The clonotype was recovered from a young woman with Graves' hyperthyroidism that later progressed to Graves' ophthalmopathy. The chain uses TRBV11-2 and TRBJ2-1, with 9 bases aligning to TRBD2. The DNA for the CDR3 is TGTGCCAGCAGCTTGACTAGCGGTTACAATGAGCAGTTCTTC. Protein sequence: CASSLTSGYNEQFF.